Following are 32 T cell receptor beta chains from one sample sequenced in a study of blood T cell repertoires in COVID-19 (dated by TCRdb to the early 2020s). Libraries were made using the immunoSEQ multiplex PCR assay. Entries here come from immuneACCESS through TCRdb and include only in-frame sequences with V and J called. Some clones fail to appear in such tables; in the studies checked, an unresolved V gene covers under half of the shortfall, and the cause of the remainder is unknown. Here the sample has 150,000 to 250,000 clones; approximately 90% occur a single time. In total, the top ten clones hold around 2.3% of the sample. The sample comprised PBMCs or T cells enriched from blood (not recorded which). The receptors shown here come from a woman in her thirties who had recovered from COVID-19.

This chain links TRBV5-1 with TRBJ2-6, with 9 bases matching TRBD1. This CDR3 comprises 20 residues. V trimming: 4 bases; J trimming: 0 bases; junction bases outside the gene matches: 14. From germline, CDR1 is SGHRS and CDR2 YFSETQ. The CDR3 sequence is CASSPQQNRGPFSGANVLTF. The CDR3 coding sequence is TGCGCCAGCAGCCCGCAACAAAACAGGGGGCCCTTCTCTGGGGCCAACGTCCTGACTTTC.

The CDR3 sequence is CASSPGGGDGYTF. The CDR3 DNA is TGTGCCAGCAGCCCCGGTGGGGGGGATGGCTACACCTTC. The J gene is TRBJ1-2, the V gene TRBV7-9, with D perhaps TRBD1 (5 bases). The CDR3 runs to 13 residues. V was pared by 5 bases and J by 6 bases, with 13 bases between. Germline CDR1 is SEHNR and CDR2 is FQNEAQ (reference sequence).

The chain carries TRBV4-3 and TRBJ1-1; possibly TRBD1 for D (6 bases). This CDR3 has 13 amino acids. The V gene lost 4 bases and the J gene lost 10 bases, with 16 bases spanning the gap. Germline CDR1 is LGHNA and CDR2 is YSLEER. The CDR3 nucleotides read TGCGCCAGCAGCCCCCACAGGGCCTCGGGAGCTTTCTTT. It specifies CASSPHRASGAFF.

This clone was recorded once. V gene TRBV7-2 combines with J gene TRBJ1-1; D gene uncertain. This CDR3 is 14 amino acids long. V lost 4 bases and J lost 4, with 13 bases in between. Germline CDR1 SGHTA, CDR2 FQGNSA. CDR3 loop: CASSSGGMVTEAFF. The DNA for the CDR3 is TGTGCCAGCAGCTCCGGAGGGATGGTCACTGAAGCTTTCTTT.

V usage is TRBV5-4 and J usage is TRBJ2-7; 7 positions agree with TRBD1. The germline gives CDR1 SGHNT, CDR2 YYREEE (reference sequence). J lost 0 bases, V lost 3 bases, and 6 bases had no gene match. The CDR3 contains 15 residues. CDR3 amino acids: CASSSGTAFSYEQYF. The DNA for the CDR3 is TGTGCCAGCAGCTCCGGGACAGCCTTCTCCTACGAGCAGTACTTC.

This clone has a handful of counts. The V call is TRBV6-2 or TRBV6-3, the J call TRBJ2-7; 7 bases fit TRBD1. V dropped 2 bases and J dropped 6; count of bases not matched to a gene: 7. The CDR3 is made up of 14 amino acids. The V gene's germline CDR1 is MNHEY and CDR2 SVGEGT. DNA for the CDR3: TGTGCCAGCAGTTACCCCGACAGGGCTAGCGAGCAGTACTTC. It translates to CASSYPDRASEQYF.

This chain uses TRBV29-1 with TRBJ2-7; 10 bases line up with TRBD1. The CDR3 has 13 residues. Per germline, CDR1 SQVTM and CDR2 ANQGSEA. The ends lost 3 bases at V and 7 bases at J; junction bases unmatched: 6. CDR3 sequence reads: CSVDRTGGGEQYF. DNA for the CDR3: TGCAGCGTTGACCGGACAGGGGGGGGTGAGCAGTACTTC.

The chain carries TRBV30 and TRBJ2-1; 7 bases agree with TRBD1. V shed 0 bases, J shed 13 bases, and the junction held 9 bases outside the gene matches. Per germline, CDR1 GTSNPN and CDR2 SVGIG (reference sequence). The CDR3 runs 13 residues. CDR3 region: CAWSVRQGSSQFF. The CDR3 bases are TGTGCCTGGAGTGTTAGACAGGGATCTTCCCAGTTCTTC.

This chain joins TRBV6-4 and TRBJ2-6; D unresolved. Trimming removed 6 bases from V and 0 bases from J, with 12 bases in between. From germline, CDR1 is MRHNA and CDR2 SNTAGT. The CDR3 has 16 residues. In DNA, the CDR3 is TGTGCCAGCAGCCCCGAAGAGGCCTCTGGGGCCAACGTCCTGACTTTC. Protein sequence: CASSPEEASGANVLTF.

The J gene is TRBJ1-3, the V gene TRBV9, with TRBD1 identical over 10 bases. Germline loops: CDR1 SGDLS, CDR2 YYNGEE. The CDR3 spans 16 residues. With V trimmed by 0 bases and J by 4 bases, 4 bases remained unmatched. The CDR3 is CASSVGDRGGGNTIYF. Here the CDR3 DNA reads TGTGCCAGCAGCGTAGGGGACAGGGGAGGAGGAAACACCATATATTTT.

The rearrangement uses TRBV19 and TRBJ1-1; D is unresolved. V lost 5 bases and J 8 bases, leaving 15 bases between the germline ends. Germline V gene data show CDR1 as LNHDA and CDR2 as SQIVND (reference sequence). This CDR3 has 13 amino acids. The CDR3 loop is CASSPTVGGEAFF. DNA of the CDR3: TGTGCCAGTAGTCCGACGGTAGGAGGCGAAGCTTTCTTT.

The count of this clone is one. V is TRBV19 and J is TRBJ1-2, with D uncertain. This CDR3 is 13 amino acids long. Per the germline V gene, CDR1 is LNHDA and CDR2 is SQIVND (reference sequence). With 3 bases removed from V and 8 bases from J, the gap between germline ends came to 13 bases. Here the CDR3 reads CASSMMGSWGYTF. The CDR3 coding sequence is TGTGCCAGTAGTATGATGGGGAGTTGGGGCTACACCTTC.

The J gene is TRBJ1-1, the V gene TRBV7-8; D gene ambiguous. The CDR3 runs 16 residues. V gave up 2 bases and J gave up 1 base, with 14 bases separating them. The V gene's germline CDR1 is SGHVS and CDR2 FQNEAQ. The CDR3 DNA reads as TGTGCCAGCAGCTTACTTGTGGGAGTCCAGAACACTGAAGCTTTCTTT. It translates to CASSLLVGVQNTEAFF.

The V call is TRBV4-3, the J call TRBJ2-7, with 7 bases matching TRBD2. The germline V gene encodes CDR1 LGHNA and CDR2 YSLEER. With V trimmed by 4 bases and J by 3 bases, 6 bases remained unmatched. The CDR3 has 14 amino acids. In DNA form, the CDR3 reads TGCGCCAGCAGCCGGCTACGGGGGGACTACGAGCAGTACTTC. Amino acids: CASSRLRGDYEQYF.

The chain carries TRBV6-5 and TRBJ2-5; 7 bases fit TRBD2. Germline V gene lookup returns CDR1 MNHEY and CDR2 SVGAGI. CDR3 size: 15 residues. V was pared by 5 bases and J by 4 bases, with 10 bases of the junction left unmatched. The CDR3 DNA sequence: TGTGCCAGCAGTCCCCTCGCGGGAGTACCAGAGACCCAGTACTTC. This sequence encodes CASSPLAGVPETQYF.

This sequence joins TRBV3-1 (or the pseudogene TRBV3-2) and TRBJ2-2, with D unclear. The CDR3 is made up of 13 amino acids. V shed 4 bases and J shed 3 bases, with 6 bases lying between them. Per the germline V gene, CDR1 is LGHDT and CDR2 is YNNKEL (reference sequence). The CDR3 here is CASSRTDTGELFF. For the CDR3, the DNA is TGTGCCAGCAGCCGCACGGACACCGGGGAGCTGTTTTTT.

The chain is built from TRBV29-1 and TRBJ1-1, with 7 positions matching TRBD1. V was clipped by 3 bases and J by 3 bases; unmatched bases: 10. This CDR3 has 15 residues. Germline CDR1 SQVTM, CDR2 ANQGSEA. The CDR3 nucleotides are TGCAGCGTTGACAGGGGGAGAGGTTCAGACACTGAAGCTTTCTTT. As protein: CSVDRGRGSDTEAFF.

The chain joins TRBV6-5 to TRBJ1-6, with a weak D call TRBD1 (6 bases). The CDR3 has 15 residues. CDR1 is MNHEY, CDR2 SVGAGI, per germline. Trimming removed 7 bases from V and 7 bases from J, with 17 bases in between. CDR3: CASTSGVVNNSPLHF. The CDR3 DNA is TGTGCCAGCACATCAGGGGTCGTCAACAATTCACCCCTCCACTTT.

The CDR3 nucleotides read TGTGCCTGGAGTATCCCCCGCGGGGTTTCGGTAGGCTACACCTTC. It yields the protein CAWSIPRGVSVGYTF. This sequence joins TRBV30 and TRBJ1-2; D call uncertain. This CDR3 has 15 residues. Germline values: CDR1 GTSNPN, CDR2 SVGIG (reference sequence). Trimming took 2 bases from V and 8 from J, leaving 21 bases between them. Filled out from reference TRBV30 and TRBJ1-2, the complete variable domain reads SQTIHQWPATLVQPVGSPLSLECTVEGTSNPNLYWYRQAAGRGLQLLFYSVGIGQISSEVPQNLSASRPQDRQFILSSKKLLLSDSGFYLCAWSIPRGVSVGYTFGSGTRLTVV.

V is TRBV10-3 and J is TRBJ2-7; D is perhaps TRBD2 (5 bases). The CDR3 is 12 amino acids. CDR1 is ENHRY, CDR2 SYGVKD, per germline. Trimming left V 4 bases short and J 4 bases short, with 8 bases between. CDR3 coding DNA: TGTGCCATCAGTGTTGAGGGTTACGAGCAGTACTTC. Translation gives CAISVEGYEQYF.

The CDR3 region is CASSIGSVGNQPQHF. For the CDR3, the DNA is TGTGCCAGTAGTATAGGTTCAGTGGGCAATCAGCCCCAGCATTTT. The chain combines TRBV19 with TRBJ1-5; D gene uncertain. The CDR3 is 15 residues long. Trimming took 1 base from V and 2 from J, leaving 9 bases between them. CDR1 and CDR2 (germline): LNHDA, SQIVND (reference sequence).

V is TRBV2 and J is TRBJ1-4, with TRBD1 identical over 11 bases. V shed 7 bases, J shed 7 bases, and the junction held 5 bases outside the gene matches. Germline V gene data show CDR1 as SNHLY and CDR2 as FYNNEI. This CDR3 region has 14 residues. The CDR3 region is CASTGQGAGEKLFF. The CDR3 region has the DNA TGTGCCAGCACCGGACAGGGGGCAGGTGAAAAACTGTTTTTT. Variable domain in full (rest from reference TRBV2 and TRBJ1-4): EPEVTQTPSHQVTQMGQEVILRCVPISNHLYFYWYRQILGQKVEFLVSFYNNEISEKSEIFDDQFSVERPDGSNFTLKIRSTKLEDSAMYFCASTGQGAGEKLFFGSGTQLSVL.

The chain joins TRBV29-1 to TRBJ1-4; TRBD1 matches at 7 bases. Germline lookup yields CDR1 SQVTM and CDR2 ANQGSEA. CDR3 length: 15 amino acids. After removal of 5 bases from V and 7 bases from J, the junction contained 13 bases not matched to a gene. CDR3 protein: CSVLPWGQSGEKLFF. CDR3 DNA sequence: TGCAGCGTTCTCCCTTGGGGACAGTCAGGTGAAAAACTGTTTTTT.

The J gene is TRBJ1-5, the V gene TRBV19; possible D gene TRBD1, 6 bases. The CDR3 runs to 14 residues. V was cut by 10 bases and J by 3 bases, with 16 bases left in between. Germline loops: CDR1 LNHDA, CDR2 SQIVND (reference sequence). This chain's CDR3 is CATQTGLNNQPQHF. The CDR3 DNA reads as TGTGCCACTCAGACAGGCCTCAACAATCAGCCCCAGCATTTT.

This clone came up a few times. This chain links TRBV21-1 with TRBJ2-7; TRBD1, the D gene given by the table, was not confirmed from the DNA. TRBV21-1 is classified as a pseudogene. The CDR3 consists of 14 residues. CDR3 loop: CASSTWDRAYEQYF. The DNA of the CDR3 is TGTGCCAGCAGCACCTGGGACAGGGCCTACGAGCAGTACTTC.

This sequence joins TRBV5-1 and TRBJ2-1; 11 bases are a match to TRBD2. Looked up from germline, CDR1 is SGHRS and CDR2 is YFSETQ. The CDR3 is made up of 15 amino acids. V dropped 5 bases and J dropped 7; count of bases not matched to a gene: 8. CDR3 bases: TGCGCCAGCAGATATCTAGCGGGGGGCTCGAATGAGCAGTTCTTC. Translating it yields CASRYLAGGSNEQFF. Full variable domain (rest looked up from reference TRBV5-1 and TRBJ2-1): KAGVTQTPRYLIKTRGQQVTLSCSPISGHRSVSWYQQTPGQGLQFLFEYFSETQRNKGNFPGRFSGRQFSNSRSEMNVSTLELGDSALYLCASRYLAGGSNEQFFGPGTRLTVL.

This clone was found a few times. This sequence joins TRBV6-2 or TRBV6-3 and TRBJ2-1, with 11 bases matching TRBD1. Germline trimming cut 6 bases from V and 8 bases from J; bases unmatched to any gene: 9. This CDR3 is built from 15 residues. CDR1 and CDR2 from the germline V gene are MNHEY and SVGEGT. The CDR3 nucleotides are TGTGCCAGCAGCCTAGGGACAGGGGGTGCTCATGAGCAGTTCTTC. Translating gives CASSLGTGGAHEQFF.

This chain joins TRBV5-1 and TRBJ2-3; 11 bases agree with TRBD2. Germline loops: CDR1 SGHRS, CDR2 YFSETQ. The CDR3 runs to 18 residues. V was clipped by 4 bases and J by 2 bases; unmatched bases: 12. The CDR3 spells CASSRRASGGPFTDTQYF. CDR3 bases: TGCGCCAGCAGCCGGAGGGCTAGCGGGGGGCCTTTCACAGATACGCAGTATTTT.

This clone showed up just once. The V gene is TRBV9, the J gene TRBJ2-3; 10 bases are shared with TRBD2. The germline V gene encodes CDR1 SGDLS and CDR2 YYNGEE. This CDR3 spans 18 amino acids. With V trimmed by 6 bases and J by 1 base, 14 bases remained unmatched. CDR3 in amino acids: CASTLGASGSLGTDTQYF. As DNA, the CDR3 is TGTGCCAGCACCCTAGGTGCTAGCGGGAGTCTGGGCACAGATACGCAGTATTTT.

The chain links TRBV28 to TRBJ2-7, with D possibly TRBD1 on 5 matching bases. The CDR3 contains 13 residues. Trimming removed 3 bases at V and 9 bases at J, with 15 bases between. CDR1 MDHEN and CDR2 SYDVKM come from the germline V gene. This CDR3 reads CASSFLTVDGQYF. In nucleotides, the CDR3 is TGTGCCAGCAGTTTTCTGACAGTTGACGGGCAGTACTTC.

CDR3: CASSQLNEVAGAGELFF. CDR3 DNA sequence: TGCGCCAGCAGCCAACTAAACGAGGTAGCGGGAGCCGGGGAGCTGTTTTTT. This chain uses TRBV4-3 with TRBJ2-2; 9 bases line up with TRBD2. The germline V gene encodes CDR1 LGHNA and CDR2 YSLEER. The CDR3 contains 17 residues. V was pared by 2 bases and J by 6 bases, with 10 bases of the junction left unmatched.

The chain recombines TRBV27 with TRBJ2-7; the match to TRBD2 covers 11 bases. The length of the CDR3 is 16 residues. V was clipped by 5 bases and J by 7 bases; unmatched bases: 13. Germline-derived CDR1 and CDR2 are MNHEY and SMNVEV (reference sequence). Here the CDR3 reads CASSPRLAGGIGEQYF. In nucleotides, the CDR3 is TGTGCCAGCAGTCCTCGGCTAGCGGGGGGTATCGGGGAGCAGTACTTC.